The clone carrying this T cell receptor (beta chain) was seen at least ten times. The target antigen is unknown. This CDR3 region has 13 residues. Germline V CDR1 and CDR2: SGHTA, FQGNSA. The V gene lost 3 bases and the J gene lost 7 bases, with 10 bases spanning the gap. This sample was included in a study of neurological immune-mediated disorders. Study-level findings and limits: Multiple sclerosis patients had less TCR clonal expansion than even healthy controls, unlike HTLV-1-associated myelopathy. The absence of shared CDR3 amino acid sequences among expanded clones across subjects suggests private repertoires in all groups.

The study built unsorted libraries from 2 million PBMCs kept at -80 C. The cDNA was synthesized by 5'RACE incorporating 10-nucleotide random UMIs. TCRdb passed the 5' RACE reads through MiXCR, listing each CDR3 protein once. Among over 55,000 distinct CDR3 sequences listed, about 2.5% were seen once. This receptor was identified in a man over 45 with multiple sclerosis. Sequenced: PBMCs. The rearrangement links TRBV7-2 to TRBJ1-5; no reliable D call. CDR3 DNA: TGTGCCAGCAGCTTTGACTACAAGCAGCCCCAGCATTTT. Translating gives CASSFDYKQPQHF.